This T cell receptor (beta chain) was recorded in a study of blood T cell repertoires in COVID-19. The wider study: Collection of acute and convalescent COVID-19 samples took place in the United States, Italy and Spain. From T cells, B-cell-depleted T cells, or PBMCs came the material, which was cDNA or gDNA.

Measured with immunoSEQ multiplex PCR; TCRdb has only the in-frame clones, and not every one. The sample carries under 250,000 clones, 90% to 95% recorded once. This clone has a single count. The same CDR3 arises from other DNA sequences in this sample as well. The TCR comes from a man aged 30 to 39 with acute or convalescent COVID-19. The sample taken for sequencing was peripheral blood.

CDR3 sequence reads: CASSVTVNTEAFF. The CDR3 nucleotides are TGTGCCAGCAGCGTGACAGTAAACACTGAAGCTTTCTTT. The rearrangement links TRBV9 to TRBJ1-1, with TRBD1 as a possible D gene (5 bases). Germline V gene data show CDR1 as SGDLS and CDR2 as YYNGEE. The CDR3 loop spans 13 amino acids. V gave up 2 bases and J gave up 2 bases, with 7 bases separating them.